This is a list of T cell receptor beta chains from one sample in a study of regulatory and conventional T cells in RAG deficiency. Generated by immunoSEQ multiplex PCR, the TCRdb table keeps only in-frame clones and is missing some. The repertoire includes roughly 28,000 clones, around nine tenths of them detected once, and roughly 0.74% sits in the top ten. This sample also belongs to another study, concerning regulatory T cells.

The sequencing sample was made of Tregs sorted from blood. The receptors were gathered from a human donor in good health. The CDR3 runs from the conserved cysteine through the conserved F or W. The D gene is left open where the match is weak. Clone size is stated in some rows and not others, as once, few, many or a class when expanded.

CASSLVGGPYEQYF	TGTGCCAGCAGCTTAGTAGGGGGGCCGTATGAGCAGTACTTC	NA	TRBV7-2	TRBJ2-7	NA
CASSLIRTGEDTIYF	TGTGCCAGCTCGCTAATACGGACAGGGGAGGACACCATATATTTT	NA	TRBV18	TRBJ1-3	TRBD1
CASSWTPNNEQFF	TGTGCCAGCAGCTGGACTCCCAACAATGAGCAGTTCTTC	NA	TRBV5-4	TRBJ2-1	NA
CASSQTAAYGHEQFF	TGTGCCAGCAGCCAGACGGCGGCCTATGGCCATGAGCAGTTCTTC	NA	TRBV7-9	TRBJ2-1	NA
CASSLGAFSYNEQFF	TGTGCCAGCAGCTTAGGGGCCTTCTCCTACAATGAGCAGTTCTTC	NA	TRBV5-8	TRBJ2-1	NA
CASSPSDRGYSPLHF	TGCGCCAGCAGCCCTTCGGACAGGGGTTACTCACCCCTCCACTTT	NA	TRBV5-1	TRBJ1-6	TRBD1
CASSIRGQTEAFF	TGTGCCAGTAGCATCAGGGGGCAGACTGAAGCTTTCTTT	NA	TRBV19	TRBJ1-1	TRBD1
CASSPGLGTDTQYF	TGTGCCAGCAGCCCGGGACTAGGGACAGATACGCAGTATTTT	NA	TRBV7-9	TRBJ2-3	TRBD2
CASSPTYEQYF	TGTGCCAGCTCCCCAACCTACGAGCAGTACTTC	NA	TRBV18	TRBJ2-7	NA
CASSPRAVKETQYF	TGTGCCAGCTCACCGCGTGCGGTAAAAGAGACCCAGTACTTC	NA	TRBV18	TRBJ2-5	NA
CASSIINRGYGYTF	TGTGCCAGTAGTATAATTAACAGGGGGTATGGCTACACCTTC	once	TRBV19	TRBJ1-2	TRBD1
CASSPDWEGYGYTF	TGTGCCAGCAGCCCGGACTGGGAGGGCTATGGCTACACCTTC	NA	TRBV5-3	TRBJ1-2	NA
CASSLDRTGMGYTF	TGTGCCAGCAGCTTAGATCGAACAGGGATGGGCTACACCTTC	NA	TRBV11-2	TRBJ1-2	NA
CASSHAGVNSPLHF	TGTGCCAGCAGCCACGCGGGGGTTAATTCACCCCTCCACTTT	NA	TRBV7-8	TRBJ1-6	NA
CASSGTLGQYF	TGTGCCAGCAGCGGGACTTTGGGGCAGTACTTC	NA	TRBV11-1	TRBJ2-7	NA
CASSFRGRATGNTEAFF	TGCGCCAGCAGCTTTCGAGGCAGGGCTACCGGGAACACTGAAGCTTTCTTT	NA	TRBV5-1	TRBJ1-1	NA
CASSSLDRGFDYGYTF	TGTGCCAGCAGCTCTTTAGACAGGGGTTTCGACTATGGCTACACCTTC	NA	TRBV6-6	TRBJ1-2	TRBD1
CASSPSGGVDTQYF	TGTGCCAGCAGCCCTAGCGGGGGTGTAGATACGCAGTATTTT	NA	TRBV7-3	TRBJ2-3	TRBD2
CASSPLRAGHHMTNEKLFF	TGTGCCAGTAGCCCTTTAAGGGCGGGACACCATATGACTAATGAAAAACTGTTTTTT	NA	TRBV19	TRBJ1-4	NA
CASSLQGAGDQPQHF	TGTGCCAGCAGCTTGCAGGGGGCCGGTGATCAGCCCCAGCATTTT	NA	TRBV5-4	TRBJ1-5	TRBD1